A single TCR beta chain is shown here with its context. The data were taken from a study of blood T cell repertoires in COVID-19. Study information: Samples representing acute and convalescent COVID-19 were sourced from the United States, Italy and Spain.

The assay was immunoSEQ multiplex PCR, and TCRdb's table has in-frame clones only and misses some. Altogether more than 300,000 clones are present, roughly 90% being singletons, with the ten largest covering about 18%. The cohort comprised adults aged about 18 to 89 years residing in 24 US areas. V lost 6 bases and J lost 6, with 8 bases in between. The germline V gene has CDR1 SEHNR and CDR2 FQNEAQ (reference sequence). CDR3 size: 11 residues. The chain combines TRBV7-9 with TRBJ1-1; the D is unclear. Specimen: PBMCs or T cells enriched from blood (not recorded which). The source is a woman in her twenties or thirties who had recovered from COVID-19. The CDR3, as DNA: TGTGCCAGCAGATCCAGGCCTGAAGCTTTCTTT. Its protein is CASRSRPEAFF.